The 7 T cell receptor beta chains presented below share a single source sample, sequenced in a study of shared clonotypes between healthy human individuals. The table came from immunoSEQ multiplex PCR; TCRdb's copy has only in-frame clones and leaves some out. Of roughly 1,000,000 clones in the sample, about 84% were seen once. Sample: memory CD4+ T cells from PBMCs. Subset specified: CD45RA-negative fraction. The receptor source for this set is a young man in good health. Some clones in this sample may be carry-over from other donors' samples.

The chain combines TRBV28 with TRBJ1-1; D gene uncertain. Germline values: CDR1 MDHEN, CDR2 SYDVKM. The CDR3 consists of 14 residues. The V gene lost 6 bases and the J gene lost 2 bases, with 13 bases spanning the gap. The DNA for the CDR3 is TGTGCCAGCAGCCACGGAACGGGAAACACTGAAGCTTTCTTT. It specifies CASSHGTGNTEAFF.

The CDR3, as DNA: TGTGCCAGCAGCTTGTCAGGGACAGTCTACGAGCAGTACTTC. This gives the protein CASSLSGTVYEQYF. This rearrangement joins TRBV5-4 to TRBJ2-7; TRBD1 matches at 7 bases. CDR1 is SGHNT and CDR2 is YYREEE in the germline V gene (reference sequence). V gave up 1 base and J gave up 3 bases; unmatched junction bases: 4. The CDR3 sequence is 14 residues long.

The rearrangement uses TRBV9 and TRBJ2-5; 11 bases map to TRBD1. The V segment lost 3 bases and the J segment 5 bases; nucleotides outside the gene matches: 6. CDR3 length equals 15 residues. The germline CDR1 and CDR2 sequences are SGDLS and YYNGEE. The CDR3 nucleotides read TGTGCCAGCAGCGGGACAGGGGGCTCCCACGAGACCCAGTACTTC. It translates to CASSGTGGSHETQYF.

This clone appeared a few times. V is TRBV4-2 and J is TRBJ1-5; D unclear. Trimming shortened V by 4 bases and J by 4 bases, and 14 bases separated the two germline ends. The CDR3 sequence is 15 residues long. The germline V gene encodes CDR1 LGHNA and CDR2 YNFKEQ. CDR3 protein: CASSRFRTGNQPQHF. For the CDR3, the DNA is TGTGCCAGCAGCCGCTTTAGGACGGGGAATCAGCCCCAGCATTTT.

CDR3 loop: CASSQDPGTSKAGELFF. CDR3 bases: TGCGCCAGCAGCCAAGATCCCGGGACTAGCAAGGCCGGGGAGCTGTTTTTT. This sequence joins TRBV4-3 and TRBJ2-2, with 9 bases identical to TRBD2. The germline V gene encodes CDR1 LGHNA and CDR2 YSLEER. V shed 0 bases, J shed 6 bases, and the junction held 8 bases outside the gene matches. The CDR3 runs to 17 residues.

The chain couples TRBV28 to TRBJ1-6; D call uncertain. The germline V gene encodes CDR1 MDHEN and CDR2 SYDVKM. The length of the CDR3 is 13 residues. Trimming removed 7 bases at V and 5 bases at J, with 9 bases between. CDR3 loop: CASTNINNSPLHF. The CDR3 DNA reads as TGTGCCAGCACAAACATCAATAATTCACCCCTCCACTTT.

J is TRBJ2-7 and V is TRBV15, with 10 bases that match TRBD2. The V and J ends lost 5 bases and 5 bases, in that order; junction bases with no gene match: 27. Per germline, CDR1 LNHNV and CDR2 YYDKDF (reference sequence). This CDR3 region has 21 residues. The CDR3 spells CATSRGGSSGRESGREDEQYF. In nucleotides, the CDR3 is TGTGCCACCAGCCGGGGGGGATCTAGCGGGAGAGAATCTGGGAGGGAAGACGAGCAGTACTTC.